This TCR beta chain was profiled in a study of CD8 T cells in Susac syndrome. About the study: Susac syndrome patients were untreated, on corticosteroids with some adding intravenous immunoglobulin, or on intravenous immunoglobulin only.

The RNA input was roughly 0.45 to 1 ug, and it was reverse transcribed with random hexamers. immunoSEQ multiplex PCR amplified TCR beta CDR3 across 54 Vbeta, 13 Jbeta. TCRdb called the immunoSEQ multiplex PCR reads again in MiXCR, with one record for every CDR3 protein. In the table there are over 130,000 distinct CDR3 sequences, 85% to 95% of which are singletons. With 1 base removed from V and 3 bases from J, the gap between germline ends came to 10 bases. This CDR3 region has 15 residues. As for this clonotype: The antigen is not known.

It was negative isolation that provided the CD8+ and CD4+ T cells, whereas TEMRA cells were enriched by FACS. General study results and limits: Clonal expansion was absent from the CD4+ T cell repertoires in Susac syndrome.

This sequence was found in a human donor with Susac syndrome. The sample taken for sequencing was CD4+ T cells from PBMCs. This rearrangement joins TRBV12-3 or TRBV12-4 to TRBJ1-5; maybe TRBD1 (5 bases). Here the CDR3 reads CASSLVQGPNQPQHF. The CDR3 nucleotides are TGTGCCAGCAGTTTAGTGCAGGGCCCCAATCAGCCCCAGCATTTT.